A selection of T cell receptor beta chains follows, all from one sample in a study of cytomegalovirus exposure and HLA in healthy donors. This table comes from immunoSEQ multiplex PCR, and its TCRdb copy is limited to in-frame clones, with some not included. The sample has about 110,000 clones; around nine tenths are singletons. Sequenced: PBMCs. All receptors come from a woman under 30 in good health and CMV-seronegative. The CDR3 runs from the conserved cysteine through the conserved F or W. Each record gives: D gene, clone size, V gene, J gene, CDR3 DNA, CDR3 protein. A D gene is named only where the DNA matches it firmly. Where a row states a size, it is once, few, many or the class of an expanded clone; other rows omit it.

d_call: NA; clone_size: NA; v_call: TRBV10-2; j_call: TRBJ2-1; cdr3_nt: TGCGCCAGCAGTGTAACAGGGGGGGATGAGCAGTTCTTC; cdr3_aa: CASSVTGGDEQFF
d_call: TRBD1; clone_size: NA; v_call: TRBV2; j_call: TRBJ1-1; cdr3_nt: TGTGCCAGCAGTGTTTTCGAAGCCGGGACAGCAGCTTTCTTT; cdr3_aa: CASSVFEAGTAAFF
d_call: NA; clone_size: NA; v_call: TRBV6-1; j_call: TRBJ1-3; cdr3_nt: TGTGCCAGCCAAACAGGGTCTGGAAACACCATATATTTT; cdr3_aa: CASQTGSGNTIYF
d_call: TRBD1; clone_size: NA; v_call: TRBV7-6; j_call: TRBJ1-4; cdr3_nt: TGTGCCACCAAAGACAGGGGAGATGAAAAACTGTTTTTT; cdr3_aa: CATKDRGDEKLFF
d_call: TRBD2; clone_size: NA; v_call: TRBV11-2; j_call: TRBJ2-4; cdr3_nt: TGTGCCAGCAGCTCAGCCAGGGAGGGGAACATTCAGTACTTC; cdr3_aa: CASSSAREGNIQYF
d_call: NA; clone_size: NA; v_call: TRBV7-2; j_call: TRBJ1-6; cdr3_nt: TGTGCCAGCAGCTTAAACAGGGAGTACTCACCCCTCCACTTT; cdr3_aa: CASSLNREYSPLHF
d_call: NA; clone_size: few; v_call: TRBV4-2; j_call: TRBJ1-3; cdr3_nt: TGTGCCAGCAGCCAAGATGCAGGGTCTGGCGGAAACACCATATATTTT; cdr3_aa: CASSQDAGSGGNTIYF
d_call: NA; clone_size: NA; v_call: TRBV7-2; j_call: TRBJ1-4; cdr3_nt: TGTGCCAGCAGCCAAAGACAGAAACTAACTAATGAAAAACTGTTTTTT; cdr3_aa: CASSQRQKLTNEKLFF
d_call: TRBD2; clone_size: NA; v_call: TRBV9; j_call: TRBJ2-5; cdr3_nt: TGTGCCAGCAGCGCCCAGGGGACTAGCGGGAGAGAGACCCAGTACTTC; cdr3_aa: CASSAQGTSGRETQYF
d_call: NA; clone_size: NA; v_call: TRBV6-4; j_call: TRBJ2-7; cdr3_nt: TGTGCCAGCAGTGACTCGAGCAGCGACGAGCAGTACTTC; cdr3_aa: CASSDSSSDEQYF
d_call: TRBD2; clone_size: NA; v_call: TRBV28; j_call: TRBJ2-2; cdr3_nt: TGTGCCAGCAGTCCCGGACTAGCGGCGAACACCGGGGAGCTGTTTTTT; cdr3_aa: CASSPGLAANTGELFF
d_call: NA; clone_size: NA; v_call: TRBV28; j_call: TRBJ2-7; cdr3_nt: TGTGCCAGCAGTCCCCCGGGAAATTCCTACGAGCAGTACTTC; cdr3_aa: CASSPPGNSYEQYF
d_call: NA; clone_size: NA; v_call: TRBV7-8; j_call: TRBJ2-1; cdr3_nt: TGTGCCAGCAGCCAACTACTTAACAATGAGCAGTTCTTC; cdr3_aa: CASSQLLNNEQFF
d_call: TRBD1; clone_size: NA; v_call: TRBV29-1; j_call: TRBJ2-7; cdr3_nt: TGCAGCGTAGTAGGGGCAGGGGGCGGCTACGAGCAGTACTTC; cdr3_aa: CSVVGAGGGYEQYF
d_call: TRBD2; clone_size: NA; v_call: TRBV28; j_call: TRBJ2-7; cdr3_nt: TGTGCCAGCAGTTTACCAACAAACTTACTAGCGGCTTCCTACGAGCAGTACTTC; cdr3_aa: CASSLPTNLLAASYEQYF
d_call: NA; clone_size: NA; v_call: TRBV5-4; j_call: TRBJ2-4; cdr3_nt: TGTGCCAGCAGCTTCCCGCCGGGCATTCAGTACTTC; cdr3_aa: CASSFPPGIQYF
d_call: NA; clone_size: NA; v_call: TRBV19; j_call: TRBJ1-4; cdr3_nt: TGTGCCAGTAGTATGCAGGAGGGGAATTCCGAAAAACTGTTTTTT; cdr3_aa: CASSMQEGNSEKLFF
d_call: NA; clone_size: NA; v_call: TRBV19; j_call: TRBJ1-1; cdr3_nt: TGTGCCAGTAGTATACAGGGCGGACGGACTGAAGCTTTCTTT; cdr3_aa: CASSIQGGRTEAFF
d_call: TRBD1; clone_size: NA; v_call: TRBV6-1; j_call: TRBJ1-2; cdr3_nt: TGTGCCAGCACGGAAGTGGGGACAGGGGCCTATGGCTACACCTTC; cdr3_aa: CASTEVGTGAYGYTF
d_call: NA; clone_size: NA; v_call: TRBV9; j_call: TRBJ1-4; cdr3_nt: TGTGCCAGCAGCCCGACGGGGGCAACTAATGAAAAACTGTTTTTT; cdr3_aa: CASSPTGATNEKLFF
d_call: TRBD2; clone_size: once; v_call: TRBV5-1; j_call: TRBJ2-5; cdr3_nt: TGCGCCAGCAGCTGGGGACTAGCCGAGACCCAGTACTTC; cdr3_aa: CASSWGLAETQYF
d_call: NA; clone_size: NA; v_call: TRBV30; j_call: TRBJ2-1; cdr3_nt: TGTGCCTCGGAGGGGGCCCAGGAGTCCTACAATGAGCAGTTCTTC; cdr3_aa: CASEGAQESYNEQFF
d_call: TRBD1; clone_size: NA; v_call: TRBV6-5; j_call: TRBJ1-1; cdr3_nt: TGTGCCAGCAGTACGAGACAGGGATGGAACACTGAAGCTTTCTTT; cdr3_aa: CASSTRQGWNTEAFF
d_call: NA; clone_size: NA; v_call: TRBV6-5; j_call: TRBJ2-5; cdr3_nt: TGTGCCACCCAGTATAAAGAGACCCAGTACTTC; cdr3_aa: CATQYKETQYF
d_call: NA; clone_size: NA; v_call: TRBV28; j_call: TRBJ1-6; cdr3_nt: TGTGCCAGCAGTATTTATAGGGGTAATTCACCCCTCCACTTT; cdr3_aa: CASSIYRGNSPLHF
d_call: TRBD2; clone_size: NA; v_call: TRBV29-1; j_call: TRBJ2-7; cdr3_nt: TGCAGCGTGACTAGCGGAGGCTACGAGCAGTACTTC; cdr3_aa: CSVTSGGYEQYF
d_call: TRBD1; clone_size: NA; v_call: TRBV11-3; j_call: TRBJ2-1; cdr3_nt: TGTGCCAGCAGCTGGGGACAGAACAATGAGCAGTTCTTC; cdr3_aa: CASSWGQNNEQFF
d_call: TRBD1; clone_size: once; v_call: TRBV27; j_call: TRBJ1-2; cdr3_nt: TGTGCCAGCAGTTTAGAGGGACAGACCAATGGCTACACCTTC; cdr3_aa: CASSLEGQTNGYTF
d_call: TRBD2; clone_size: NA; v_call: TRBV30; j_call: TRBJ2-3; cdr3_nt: TGTGCCTGGAGCCTAGCGGGGAGCACAGATACGCAGTATTTT; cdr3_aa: CAWSLAGSTDTQYF
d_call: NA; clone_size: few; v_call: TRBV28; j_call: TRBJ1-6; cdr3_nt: TGTGCCAGCACCCCACTCCCCCTTTACAATTCACCCCTCCACTTT; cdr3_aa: CASTPLPLYNSPLHF
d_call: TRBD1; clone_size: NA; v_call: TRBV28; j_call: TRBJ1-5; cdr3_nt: TGTGCCAGCAGTCGCCGGTGGACAGGGACCAATCAGCCCCAGCATTTT; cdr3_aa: CASSRRWTGTNQPQHF
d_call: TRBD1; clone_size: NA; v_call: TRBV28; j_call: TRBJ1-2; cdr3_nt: TGTGCCAGCAGTTTGGACAGGGAGTATGGCTACACCTTC; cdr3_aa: CASSLDREYGYTF
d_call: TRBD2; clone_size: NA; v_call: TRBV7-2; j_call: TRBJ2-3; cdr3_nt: TGTGCCAGCAGCTTATATATCAGGTTGCTAGCGGGGGGCACAGATACGCAGTATTTT; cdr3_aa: CASSLYIRLLAGGTDTQYF
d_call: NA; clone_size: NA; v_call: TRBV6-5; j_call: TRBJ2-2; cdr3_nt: TGTGCCAGCAGTTTCAAGGGGTGGAAAACCGGGGAGCTGTTTTTT; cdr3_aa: CASSFKGWKTGELFF
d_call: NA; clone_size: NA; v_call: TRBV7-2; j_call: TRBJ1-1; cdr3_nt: TGTGCCAGCAGCTTAGCGGATGGGGGGGTTGAAGCTTTCTTT; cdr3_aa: CASSLADGGVEAFF
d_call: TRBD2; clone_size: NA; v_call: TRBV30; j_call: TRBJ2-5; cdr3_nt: TGTGCCTGGAGTTCCGTGGCGGGGGGGCCGGAGACCCAGTACTTC; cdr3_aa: CAWSSVAGGPETQYF
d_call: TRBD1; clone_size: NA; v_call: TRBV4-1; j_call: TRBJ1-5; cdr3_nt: TGCGCCAGCAGCCCCTCAGGGGGTAGCAATCAGCCCCAGCATTTT; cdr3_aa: CASSPSGGSNQPQHF
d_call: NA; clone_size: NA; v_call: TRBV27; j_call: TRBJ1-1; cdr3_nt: TGTGCCAGCAGTGATCTCACTCTAGGACGCGGGACCGGCACTGAAGCTTTCTTT; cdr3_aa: CASSDLTLGRGTGTEAFF
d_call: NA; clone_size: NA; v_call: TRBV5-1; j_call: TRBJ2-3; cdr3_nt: TGCGCCAGCAGCTTGGGGCAGACAGATACGCAGTATTTT; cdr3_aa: CASSLGQTDTQYF
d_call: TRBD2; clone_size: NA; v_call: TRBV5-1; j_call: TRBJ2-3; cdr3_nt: TGCGCCAGCAGCCTATTAGCGGGGCCGGGGACAGATACGCAGTATTTT; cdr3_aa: CASSLLAGPGTDTQYF
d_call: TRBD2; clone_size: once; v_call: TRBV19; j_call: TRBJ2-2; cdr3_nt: TGTGCCAGTAGTCCGGGACTAGGGTTCACCGGGGAGCTGTTTTTT; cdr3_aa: CASSPGLGFTGELFF
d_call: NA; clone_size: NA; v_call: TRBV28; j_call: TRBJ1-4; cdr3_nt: TGTGCCAGCAATTCGGTTGGACAGTGGGCTGAAAAACTGTTTTTT; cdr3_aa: CASNSVGQWAEKLFF
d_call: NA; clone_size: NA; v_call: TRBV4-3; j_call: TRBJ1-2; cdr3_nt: TGCGCCAGCAGCCAAGGGATTCGGGAGGCCCACTACGGTGGCTACACCTTC; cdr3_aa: CASSQGIREAHYGGYTF
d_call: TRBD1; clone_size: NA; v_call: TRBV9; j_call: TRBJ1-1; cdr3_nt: TGTGCCAGCAGCGTAGGGACAGGGGGCGTTAACACTGAAGCTTTCTTT; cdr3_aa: CASSVGTGGVNTEAFF
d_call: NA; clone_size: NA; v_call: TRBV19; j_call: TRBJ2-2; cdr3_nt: TGTGCCAGTAGTATATCGATATCAGGAATTAACACCGGGGAGCTGTTTTTT; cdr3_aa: CASSISISGINTGELFF
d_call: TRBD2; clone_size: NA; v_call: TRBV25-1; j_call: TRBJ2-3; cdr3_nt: TGTGCCAGCAGTGAAGGGATCGTAGCGGGAGTCACAGATACGCAGTATTTT; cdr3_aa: CASSEGIVAGVTDTQYF
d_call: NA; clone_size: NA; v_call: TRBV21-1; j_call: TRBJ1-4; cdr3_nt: TGTGCCAGCAGCAAAGTGGCAGGGCGCGCCGGGCAGGGGAATGAAAAACTGTTTTTT; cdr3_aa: CASSKVAGRAGQGNEKLFF
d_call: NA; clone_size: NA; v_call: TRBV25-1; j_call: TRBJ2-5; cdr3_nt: TGTGCCAGCAGTGAGGCGGGCAGGAGAGAGACCCAGTACTTC; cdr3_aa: CASSEAGRRETQYF
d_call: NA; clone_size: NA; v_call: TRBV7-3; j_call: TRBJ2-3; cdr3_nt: TGTGCCAGCAGCTCGGGACTGGCTGGCACGGATACGCAGTATTTT; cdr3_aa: CASSSGLAGTDTQYF
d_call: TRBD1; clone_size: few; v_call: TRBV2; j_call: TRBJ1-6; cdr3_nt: TGTGCCAGCATCACGCGCTCAGGGACAGGCAATTCACCCCTCCACTTT; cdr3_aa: CASITRSGTGNSPLHF
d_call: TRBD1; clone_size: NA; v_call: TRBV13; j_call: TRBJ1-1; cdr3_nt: TGTGCCAGCAGCTCCCCTGGACAGGGGCCTCAAGCTTTCTTT; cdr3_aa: CASSSPGQGPQAFF
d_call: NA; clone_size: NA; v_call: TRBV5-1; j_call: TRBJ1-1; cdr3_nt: TGCGCCAGCAGGTGGGGGGAGACTGAAGCTTTCTTT; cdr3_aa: CASRWGETEAFF
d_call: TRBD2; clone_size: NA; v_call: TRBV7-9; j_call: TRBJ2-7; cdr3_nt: TGTGCCAGCAGCTTAGCTGGGACTAGAGACGAGCAGTACTTC; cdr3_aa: CASSLAGTRDEQYF
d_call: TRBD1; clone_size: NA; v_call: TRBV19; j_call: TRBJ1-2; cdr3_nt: TGTGCCAGTAGTGTCGGACAGGGGTCCTATGGCTACACCTTC; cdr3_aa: CASSVGQGSYGYTF